This TCR beta chain originates from a study of T cell responses to AZD1222 COVID-19 vaccine. Whole-study context: Pooling was applied to second doses at about 4 or about 12 weeks. Regarding the study as a whole: Spike-specific TCR breadth rose after two AZD1222 doses, and depth rose as well. Targeting of unmutated variant regions was reportedly seen in nearly half of spike-specific TCRs.

The CDR3 has 17 residues. Germline V gene sequence: CDR1 SGHKS, CDR2 YYEKEE (reference sequence). V was pared by 4 bases and J by 1 base, with 10 bases of the junction left unmatched. Assay: immunoSEQ multiplex PCR; the TCRdb copy retains only in-frame clones and omits some. The data show approximately 140,000 clones, 80% to 90% seen once. This clone has only one observation. The antigen remains unidentified. The V gene is TRBV5-5, the J gene TRBJ1-1; 10 bases map to TRBD1. The sequencing here drew on peripheral blood, taken on day 0 of AZD1222 vaccination. The source of this sequence is an adult in good health. This CDR3 reads CASSPGQGFAGNTEAFF. CDR3 DNA: TGTGCCAGCAGCCCGGGACAGGGGTTCGCCGGGAACACTGAAGCTTTCTTT.